This T cell receptor (beta chain) was documented in a study of identical twins' blood T cells. At the level of the study: About 50 million reads came from 12 libraries, six alpha, six beta.

The donors were healthy female monozygous twins, three pairs in total. A previously described protocol, modified, built RNA-based TCR cDNA libraries. In TCRdb, the 5' RACE reads were re-called with MiXCR into one record per CDR3 protein. The sample shows 350,000 to 450,000 distinct CDR3 sequences, approximately 30% of them seen only once. The trim removed 2 bases at V and 10 bases at J, leaving 6 bases unmatched. Per germline, CDR1 MDHEN and CDR2 SYDVKM. The CDR3 has 13 amino acids. This clonotype has a handful of counts. Its antigen is still unknown. Study results and caveats: Twins reportedly had markedly more similar V usage than unrelated donors, even among out-of-frame TCRbeta clonotypes.

The genes are TRBV28 and TRBJ2-3; 7 bases fit TRBD2. The receptor comes from a woman aged 18 to 55 in good health. Material for sequencing was PBMCs. CDR3: CASSLAGGGAQYF. In DNA form, the CDR3 reads TGTGCCAGCAGTTTAGCTGGGGGGGGAGCGCAGTATTTT.